This T cell receptor (beta chain) emerged from a study of human T cells and chemical hapten exposure. The time point was: patch test 1, 2 weeks after DPC sensitization. Treatment in this sample: therapeutic diphenylcyclopropenone sensitization with weekly scalp DPC. Germline CDR1 is SGHTA and CDR2 is FQGNSA. The CDR3 covers 15 residues. Trimming pared 1 base from V and 4 bases from J, leaving 13 bases between. Individual cDNA molecules (in the library) carried attached unique molecular identifiers. Per the original data handling: Sample-level TCR yields exhibited a median of approximately 89,000, with a range of roughly 23,224 to 700,000. MiXCR was run by TCRdb on the RACE reads, yielding one entry per CDR3 protein. The V and J calls and clone size are TCRdb's, not the authors'. The sample has about 120,000 distinct CDR3 sequences; 9% to 13% are singletons.

The starting material was whole blood, obtained in connection with sensitization to the hapten diphenylcyclopropenone (DPC). This clonotype was sampled from a woman between 50 and 59 years old with alopecia areata. Some clones in this sample may be carry-over from other donors' samples. The chain is built from TRBV7-2 and TRBJ1-1; D remains unclear. The CDR3 reads CASSLEPTTGTEAFF. CDR3 coding DNA: TGTGCCAGCAGCTTAGAACCGACTACGGGCACTGAAGCTTTCTTT.